One and the same sample provided the 30 T cell receptor beta chains below, sequenced in a study of tissue T cells after allogeneic stem cell transplantation (dated by TCRdb to the early 2020s). The time point label here, explained by the study, means: mouse harvest day 7 after allogeneic transplant. Mouse grafts consisting of 10^7 T-cell-depleted bone marrow cells combined with 10^6 splenic CD5+ T cells were administered by tail vein injection. Libraries were made using the immunoSEQ multiplex PCR assay. TCRdb provides this immuneACCESS table in a form limited to in-frame rearrangements. Some clones are lacking; in checked studies, under half of them reflect an unresolved V gene, and why the rest are absent is not known. The sample contains 4,500 to 5,000 clones, roughly half of them found a single time. Under 8% of the sample goes to the ten largest clones. The sequenced sample was gut tissue. The receptor source for this set is a female BALB/c mouse given C57BL/6 T cells with graft-versus-host disease after an allogeneic hematopoietic cell transplant.

Comments on this clone: Gene names are mouse gene names. The read ends 1 residue early relative to the CDR3; the germline J gene fills the gap. The chain is built from TRBV3 and TRBJ2-7; TRBD2 agrees at 9 bases. Losses at the gene ends were 8 bases for V and 3 bases for J; bases not matched to a gene: 11. Per the germline V gene, CDR1 is SNHLY and CDR2 is FYNGKV (reference sequence). CDR3 length: 15 residues. CDR3 bases read: TGTGCCAGCTCTCTCGAGGCTGGGGGGGTCTATGAACAGTAC. Amino acids: CASSLEAGGVYEQY. Given in full, the CDR3 is CASSLEAGGVYEQYF.

Notes on this clone: All gene names here are mouse names. The CDR3 end is not reached by the read, which stops 1 residue before it; the germline J gene fills it in. J is TRBJ1-1 and V is TRBV26; no clear D. V lost 2 bases and J 1 base, leaving 5 bases between the germline ends. The germline CDR1 and CDR2 sequences are KGHPV and FQNQEV (reference sequence). This CDR3 region has 13 residues. The part of the CDR3 DNA that was read is TGTGCCAGCAGTCTGAACCAAAACACAGAAGTCTTC. It translates to CASSLNQNTEVF. Given in full, the CDR3 is CASSLNQNTEVFF.

As to this clone: A read error may account for a junction end that differs from germline. Mouse gene names apply. The sequenced fragment ends 1 residue before the CDR3 boundary, so the rest is inferred from the germline J gene. The J gene is TRBJ2-7, the V gene TRBV12-1; 12 bases match TRBD2. Germline CDR1 SGHSN, CDR2 HYEKVE. This CDR3 has 13 residues. CDR3 sequence: CQLSGTGGREQYF. Partial CDR3 DNA: TGCCAGCTCTCCGGGACTGGGGGGAGAGAACAGTAC.

This clone has a handful of counts. Gene and germline names: mouse. The read falls 1 residue short of the CDR3 end, and the missing part is taken from the germline J gene. V and J are TRBV3 and TRBJ2-5, with TRBD1 identical over 10 bases. The J segment lost 5 bases and the V segment lost 1 base, leaving 3 bases of the junction unmatched. Germline CDR1 and CDR2: SNHLY and FYNGKV (reference sequence). The CDR3 length is 15 residues. CDR3 DNA, as far as it was read: TGTGCCAGCAGCTTAGGAGGGGACAGGGGAGACACCCAGTAC. Its protein product is CASSLGGDRGDTQY. The full CDR3 is CASSLGGDRGDTQYF. The full variable domain, with the rest looked up from reference TRBV3 and TRBJ2-5, is GPKVLQIPSHQIIDMGQMVTLNCDPVSNHLYFYWYKQILGQQMEFLVNFYNGKVMEKSKLFKDQFSVERPDGSYFTLKIQPTALEDSAVYFCASSLGGDRGDTQYFGPGTRLLVL.

This clone was counted only a few times. Gene names refer to mouse genes. The CDR3 end falls 1 residue outside the read, so it is completed with the germline J gene. The chain employs TRBV26 and TRBJ2-3; 8 bases line up with TRBD2. This CDR3 has 16 amino acids. In germline, CDR1 is KGHPV, CDR2 FQNQEV (reference sequence). J gave up 0 bases and V 1 base, and 3 bases lay outside the gene matches. The CDR3 sequence is CASSLLGGSSAETLYF. The CDR3 DNA, read in part, is TGTGCCAGCAGTCTGTTGGGGGGGTCTAGTGCAGAAACGCTGTAT.

As to this clone: Gene names denote mouse genes. The read gets to within 1 residue of the CDR3 end, and the germline J gene fills in the rest. This chain links TRBV13-2 with TRBJ1-4; a possible D gene is TRBD1 (6 bases). The CDR3 runs 14 residues. The V end was cut by 0 bases, the J end by 4 bases, with 7 bases between. Germline loops: CDR1 NNHNN, CDR2 SYGAGS (reference sequence). The CDR3 reads CASGDGDNNERLFF. CDR3 DNA, as far as it was read: TGTGCCAGCGGTGATGGGGACAACAACGAAAGATTATTT.

To note about this clone: Mouse gene names and germline throughout. Coverage ceases 1 residue before the CDR3 finishes, and the germline J gene fills in the end. The rearrangement joins TRBV16 to TRBJ2-4; TRBD2 agrees at 12 bases. CDR1 and CDR2 from the germline V gene are SGHSA and FRNQAP. CDR3 size: 16 residues. Unmatched junction bases numbered 3, after V lost 5 bases and J lost 0 bases. The sequenced part of the CDR3 DNA is TGTGCAAGCAGCAGGACTGGGGGGGTTAGTCAAAACACCTTGTAC. Amino acids: CASSRTGGVSQNTLY. The whole CDR3 protein is CASSRTGGVSQNTLYF.

Worth noting for this clone: Gene names follow the mouse nomenclature. The CDR3 end falls 1 residue outside the read, so it is completed with the germline J gene. The rearrangement joins TRBV19 to TRBJ1-3, with 10 positions matching TRBD1. Germline V gives CDR1 FNHDT, CDR2 SITEND (reference sequence). This CDR3 contains 17 residues. After removal of 3 bases from V and 0 bases from J, the junction contained 6 bases not matched to a gene. Incomplete CDR3 DNA: TGTGCCAGCAGTACCCCGACAGGGGGCACTTCTGGAAATACGCTCTAT. Amino acid sequence: CASSTPTGGTSGNTLY. The CDR3, in full, reads CASSTPTGGTSGNTLYF.

Concerning this clone itself: Mouse gene names and germline throughout. The DNA ends 1 residue before the CDR3 does, and the rest of the CDR3 is filled in from the germline J gene. This rearrangement joins TRBV15 to TRBJ2-7, with 9 bases matching TRBD2. Germline-derived CDR1 and CDR2 are SGHND and FRSKSL. CDR3 length equals 16 residues. V lost 1 base and J lost 0; bases outside the gene matches: 4. The covered CDR3 bases are TGTGCCAGCAGTTTAGTGCTGGGGGGGAGCTCCTATGAACAGTAC. It specifies CASSLVLGGSSYEQY. The whole CDR3 reads CASSLVLGGSSYEQYF.

This clone has a handful of counts. The gene symbols are mouse symbols. The read finishes 1 residue shy of the CDR3 end, and the germline J gene is used to complete it. J is TRBJ2-3 and V is TRBV4; 8 nucleotides line up with TRBD2. Per germline, CDR1 LGHDT and CDR2 YNNKQL (reference sequence). Trimming removed 4 bases from V and 4 bases from J; junction bases left unmatched: 7. CDR3 length: 15 residues. This chain's CDR3 is CASSSLRDWTETLYF. CDR3 bases read: TGTGCCAGCAGCTCCCTCCGGGACTGGACAGAAACGCTGTAT.

As regards this clone: The gene symbols are mouse symbols. Read sequence stops 1 residue before the CDR3 end, and the germline J gene provides the missing end. J is TRBJ2-4 and V is TRBV26; tentatively, D is TRBD1 (5 bases). The V end was cut by 5 bases, the J end by 3 bases, with 9 bases between. There are 13 residues in the CDR3. Germline CDR1 is KGHPV and CDR2 is FQNQEV (reference sequence). Incomplete CDR3 DNA: TGTGCCAGCAGTTCGGACAACCAAAACACCTTGTAC. Translated: CASSSDNQNTLY. The complete CDR3 protein is CASSSDNQNTLYF.

A remark on this clone: Gene names and germline match the mouse. The read ends 1 residue before the CDR3 terminus; that terminus is restored from the germline J gene. This chain uses TRBV2 with TRBJ1-6, with D possibly TRBD1 on 5 matching bases. TRBJ1-6 is marked as an open reading frame, function uncertain. Germline-derived CDR1 and CDR2 are LGHNA and YSYQKL. The CDR3 spans 14 residues. Trimming pared 4 bases from V and 7 bases from J, leaving 11 bases between. The CDR3 bases that were read are TGTGCCAGCAGCCCCAGGGAGAGAAATTCGCCCCTCTAC. This translates into CASSPRERNSPLY. The full CDR3 reads CASSPRERNSPLYF.

Concerning this clone: Any gene name here is a mouse gene name. Coverage ceases 1 residue before the CDR3 finishes, and the germline J gene fills in the end. The chain has TRBV26 and TRBJ1-6; possible D gene TRBD1, 6 bases. TRBJ1-6 qualifies as an ORF whose function is uncertain. Germline V gene data show CDR1 as KGHPV and CDR2 as FQNQEV (reference sequence). The CDR3 totals 13 residues. V was pared by 6 bases and J by 5 bases, with 8 bases between. The CDR3 here is CASSWTDNSPLYF. The covered CDR3 bases are TGTGCCAGCAGCTGGACAGATAATTCGCCCCTCTAC.

By share, this clone counts as large. All gene names here are mouse names. The read gets to within 1 residue of the CDR3 end, and the germline J gene fills in the rest. The chain combines TRBV16 with TRBJ1-3; TRBD1 matches at 7 bases. Germline V gives CDR1 SGHSA, CDR2 FRNQAP. CDR3 length equals 14 residues. The V gene end was trimmed by 3 bases and the J gene end by 3 bases; junction bases not matched to a gene: 2. The covered CDR3 bases are TGTGCAAGCAGCTTTACAGGGGTTGGAAATACGCTCTAT. It is translated as CASSFTGVGNTLY. The whole CDR3 is CASSFTGVGNTLYF.

This clone was counted between two and nine times. The genes and germline here are from mouse. The CDR3 end lies 1 residue beyond the end of the read and is filled in from the germline J gene. The V and J genes are TRBV26 and TRBJ2-7, with D unresolved. Germline lookup yields CDR1 KGHPV and CDR2 FQNQEV (reference sequence). The CDR3 is made up of 11 amino acids. The V gene lost 3 bases and the J gene lost 4 bases, with 4 bases spanning the gap. The chain's CDR3 is CASSLQYEQYF. CDR3 DNA (partial): TGTGCCAGCAGTCTACAATATGAACAGTAC.

Remarks on this clone: Mouse names are used for the genes. The read finishes 1 residue shy of the CDR3 end, and the germline J gene is used to complete it. J is TRBJ2-4 and V is TRBV26; D is perhaps TRBD1 (7 bases). V was shortened by 0 bases and J by 0 bases, with 10 bases between the two germline ends. The CDR3 is 16 residues long. Per germline, CDR1 KGHPV and CDR2 FQNQEV (reference sequence). The CDR3 spells CASSLSKGASQNTLYF. CDR3 DNA (partial): TGTGCCAGCAGTCTGTCGAAGGGGGCTAGTCAAAACACCTTGTAC.

Details on this clone: Mouse names are used for the genes. The read stops 1 residue short of the end of the CDR3; the missing end is completed from the germline J gene. V and J are TRBV26 and TRBJ2-4, with 10 bases matching TRBD1. The V gene end was trimmed by 4 bases and the J gene end by 4 bases; junction bases not matched to a gene: 2. This CDR3 spans 14 amino acids. In germline, CDR1 is KGHPV, CDR2 FQNQEV (reference sequence). CDR3 region: CASSPTGGENTLYF. CDR3 bases read: TGTGCCAGCAGTCCGACAGGGGGCGAAAACACCTTGTAC.

Of note for this clone: Gene names are mouse gene names. The read ends 1 residue early relative to the CDR3; the germline J gene fills the gap. The chain is built from TRBV12-2 and TRBJ1-4, with D unresolved. The germline V gene has CDR1 SGHLS and CDR2 HYDKME. V lost 0 bases and J lost 1, with 5 bases in between. The CDR3 covers 14 residues. CDR3 sequence: CASSLSSSNERLFF. Incomplete CDR3 DNA: TGTGCCAGCTCTCTCAGCAGTTCCAACGAAAGATTATTT.

This clone was observed a few times. Mouse gene names and germline throughout. The read halts 1 residue ahead of the CDR3 end, with the missing end drawn from the germline J gene. The J gene is TRBJ2-7, the V gene TRBV1; D is unclear. CDR1 and CDR2 (germline): NSQYPW, LRSPGD (reference sequence). CDR3 length: 12 amino acids. V was shortened by 3 bases and J by 4 bases, with 7 bases between the two germline ends. The CDR3 bases that were read are TGCACCTGCAGTGCCCCTCAGTATGAACAGTAC. Encoded protein: CTCSAPQYEQY. The entire CDR3 protein reads CTCSAPQYEQYF.

There are a few counts of this clone. Gene names and germline refer to mouse. The read halts 1 residue ahead of the CDR3 end, with the missing end drawn from the germline J gene. The chain carries TRBV5 and TRBJ2-5; 8 positions agree with TRBD2. CDR1 and CDR2 (germline): LGHNA, YNLKQL (reference sequence). This CDR3 contains 15 residues. Trimming took 4 bases from V and 2 from J; bases not matched to a gene: 5. The sequenced CDR3 bases are TGTGCCAGCAGCCCTCGGACTGGGCTCCAAGACACCCAGTAC. Its protein is CASSPRTGLQDTQY. The CDR3, in full, reads CASSPRTGLQDTQYF.

As to this clone: Mouse gene names apply. The observed sequence ends 1 residue before the CDR3 terminus, with the missing tail filled in from the germline J gene. The J gene is TRBJ2-5, the V gene TRBV16, with a possible D match to TRBD1 (6 bases). With 0 bases removed from V and 4 bases from J, the gap between germline ends came to 8 bases. This CDR3 comprises 14 residues. Per germline, CDR1 SGHSA and CDR2 FRNQAP. The sequenced CDR3 bases are TGTGCAAGCAGCTTAGACGGGACAAAAGACACCCAGTAC. This codes for CASSLDGTKDTQY. The entire CDR3 protein reads CASSLDGTKDTQYF.

In this sample, this clone is medium-sized. Gene labels here are mouse ones. Read coverage stops 1 residue before the CDR3 terminus; the germline J gene supplies the remainder. J is TRBJ1-4 and V is TRBV19; D possibly corresponds to TRBD1 (6 bases). V was cut by 4 bases and J by 0 bases, with 13 bases left in between. The CDR3 covers 16 residues. CDR1 and CDR2 (germline): FNHDT, SITEND (reference sequence). CDR3 bases read: TGTGCCAGCAGTCCCATCAGGGGAATTTCCAACGAAAGATTATTT. It encodes CASSPIRGISNERLF. The entire CDR3 is CASSPIRGISNERLFF.

For this clone: The gene symbols are mouse symbols. The CDR3 loop reads CGARGQQDTQYF. The CDR3 bases that were read are TGTGGTGCTAGGGGGCAGCAAGACACCCAGTAC. This sequence joins TRBV20 and TRBJ2-5; unclear D gene. The read comes to an end 1 residue before the CDR3 does, leaving the germline J gene to fill in the end. CDR3 size: 12 residues. Per germline, CDR1 GFQATS and CDR2 STVNSAI. Trimming left V 1 base short and J 3 bases short, with 5 bases between.

This clone turned up a few times. Gene names follow the mouse nomenclature. The sequenced fragment ends 1 residue before the CDR3 boundary, so the rest is inferred from the germline J gene. The J gene is TRBJ1-1, the V gene TRBV24, with D tentatively TRBD1 (6 bases). V dropped 0 bases and J dropped 5 bases, with 13 bases sitting between them. Germline-derived CDR1 and CDR2 are KGHTA and FRNEEI. The CDR3 is made up of 15 amino acids. The part of the CDR3 DNA that was read is TGTGCCAGCAGTCTGTATGGGGGCTGGGAAACAGAAGTCTTC. It specifies CASSLYGGWETEVF. The whole CDR3 sequence reads CASSLYGGWETEVFF.

This clone was recorded a few times. Genes and germline are mouse. The CDR3 end is not reached by the read, which stops 1 residue before it; the germline J gene fills it in. This chain connects TRBV19 to TRBJ2-7; D might be TRBD1 (6 bases). Germline V gene data show CDR1 as FNHDT and CDR2 as SITEND (reference sequence). V was shortened by 2 bases and J by 3 bases, with 6 bases between the two germline ends. There are 12 residues in the CDR3. The CDR3 sequence is CASSMDSYEQYF. CDR3 DNA, as far as it was read: TGTGCCAGCAGTATGGACAGCTATGAACAGTAC.

This clone came up once. Any gene name here is a mouse gene name. The read terminates 1 residue before the CDR3 end, so the remaining end is supplied by the germline J gene. The J gene is TRBJ2-5, the V gene TRBV26; weak D call: TRBD2 (6 bases). V was clipped by 4 bases and J by 4 bases, with 9 bases between them. CDR1 and CDR2 from the germline V gene are KGHPV and FQNQEV (reference sequence). There are 13 residues in the CDR3. CDR3 sequence reads: CASSRGLKDTQYF. CDR3 bases read: TGTGCCAGCAGTCGCGGACTGAAAGACACCCAGTAC.

Of note for this clone: The gene names given are mouse names. The CDR3 is cut off 1 residue early in the read; its end comes from the germline J gene. V and J are TRBV23 and TRBJ2-4; the table calls TRBD1, which could not be checked here. Germline V gene sequence: CDR1 KGHTA, CDR2 FQNQQP. The CDR3 sequence is 15 residues long. CDR3 DNA (partial): TGCTCCAGCAGTCAGGACAGCCCTAGTCAAAACACCTTGTAC. Translation: CSSSQDSPSQNTLY. Given in full, the CDR3 is CSSSQDSPSQNTLYF.

Concerning this clone itself: Genes here carry mouse names. The read is 1 residue too short to cover the CDR3 end, so that end is filled in from the germline J gene. The chain carries TRBV13-1 and TRBJ2-5; the D is unclear. The germline V gene has CDR1 NSHNY and CDR2 SYGAGN. The CDR3 is made up of 14 amino acids. V was cut by 0 bases and J by 0 bases, with 5 bases left in between. CDR3 in amino acids: CASSDAGNQDTQYF. The DNA read from the CDR3 is TGTGCCAGCAGTGATGCGGGTAACCAAGACACCCAGTAC.

A few counts support this clone. Genes here carry mouse names. The CDR3 goes on 1 residue after the read ends, and that part is filled in from the germline J gene. The chain carries TRBV4 and TRBJ1-3; weak D call: TRBD1 (6 bases). V was cut by 3 bases and J by 9 bases, with 9 bases left in between. From germline, CDR1 is LGHDT and CDR2 YNNKQL (reference sequence). The CDR3 totals 12 residues. The CDR3 sequence: CASSYRGGTLYF. Incomplete CDR3 DNA: TGTGCCAGCAGCTACAGGGGAGGTACGCTCTAT.

This clone has more than one count but fewer than ten. Genes and germline are mouse. The read gets to within 1 residue of the CDR3 end, and the germline J gene fills in the rest. V and J are TRBV2 and TRBJ2-1, with TRBD2 matching 8 bases. Germline loops: CDR1 LGHNA, CDR2 YSYQKL. The trim removed 5 bases at V and 7 bases at J, leaving 4 bases unmatched. There are 13 residues in the CDR3. The sequenced CDR3 bases are TGTGCCAGCAGCGGGGGGGCGCGAGCTGAGCAGTTC. This gives the protein CASSGGARAEQF. In full, the CDR3 reads CASSGGARAEQFF.